These 14 T cell receptor beta chains originate from one sample sequenced in a study of cytotoxic CD8 clonotypes in ibrutinib-treated CLL (dated by TCRdb to about 2021). Library preparation was by the immunoSEQ multiplex PCR assay. TCRdb holds this immuneACCESS table with in-frame rearrangements only. Some clones are missing; in checked studies, unresolved V genes explain under half, and the rest has no known cause. This sample has fewer than 200,000 clones in its table, and roughly 80% of those were observed once. The ten largest clones capture about 4.5% of the sample. The time point label for this specimen denotes: around 25 months on ibrutinib. Material: PBMCs, obtained after 24 months of ibrutinib treatment. The source is a human donor with chronic lymphocytic leukemia.

The rearrangement links TRBV19 to TRBJ2-1, with 8 positions matching TRBD2. CDR1 is LNHDA and CDR2 is SQIVND in the germline V gene (reference sequence). V lost 3 bases to trimming and J lost 3 bases; unmatched junction nucleotides: 7. This CDR3 is built from 16 residues. The CDR3 DNA reads as TGTGCCAGTAGTATTGGGGCGGGAGGCCTCTACAATGAGCAGTTCTTC. Amino acid sequence: CASSIGAGGLYNEQFF.

This clone is judged medium-sized. The V and J genes are TRBV7-2 and TRBJ1-3, with TRBD1 identical over 8 bases. Germline V gives CDR1 SGHTA, CDR2 FQGNSA. This CDR3 has 14 residues. The V segment lost 6 bases and the J segment 1 base; nucleotides outside the gene matches: 2. The CDR3 reads CASRRTGSGNTIYF. The DNA for the CDR3 is TGTGCCAGCAGGCGGACAGGGTCTGGAAACACCATATATTTT.

The chain has TRBV29-1 and TRBJ1-4; D call uncertain. The germline CDR1 and CDR2 sequences are SQVTM and ANQGSEA. V dropped 6 bases and J dropped 3 bases, with 11 bases sitting between them. CDR3 length equals 13 residues. CDR3 nucleotides: TGCAGCGTGCGGTGGACGGCTAATGAAAAACTGTTTTTT. Translation gives CSVRWTANEKLFF.

Worth noting for this clone: Within the sample, other DNA sequences also encode this same CDR3. The chain uses TRBV7-3 and TRBJ1-1; 7 bases line up with TRBD1. J gave up 2 bases and V 2 bases, and 2 bases lay outside the gene matches. The length of the CDR3 is 14 residues. Germline V gene sequence: CDR1 SGHTA, CDR2 FQGTGA. The CDR3 DNA reads as TGTGCCAGCAGCTTACAGGGGGGAAACACTGAAGCTTTCTTT. Protein: CASSLQGGNTEAFF.

The chain links TRBV5-1 to TRBJ2-7; 8 bases are a match to TRBD2. V trimming: 0 bases; J trimming: 6 bases; junction bases outside the gene matches: 11. In germline, CDR1 is SGHRS, CDR2 YFSETQ. The length of the CDR3 is 16 residues. The CDR3 is CASSLDVASGYIEQYF. CDR3 in DNA: TGCGCCAGCAGCTTGGATGTGGCTAGCGGGTATATCGAGCAGTACTTC.

The J gene is TRBJ2-7, the V gene TRBV7-2, with 8 nucleotides matching TRBD1. The trim removed 6 bases at V and 3 bases at J, leaving 7 bases unmatched. The CDR3 is 14 residues long. The germline V gene has CDR1 SGHTA and CDR2 FQGNSA. The CDR3 is CASSTGGTIYEQYF. Here the CDR3 DNA reads TGTGCCAGCAGTACAGGGGGAACCATCTACGAGCAGTACTTC.

The chain links TRBV9 to TRBJ1-1; D is uncertain. CDR3 size: 15 residues. With 0 bases removed from V and 2 bases from J, the gap between germline ends came to 11 bases. The germline CDR1 and CDR2 sequences are SGDLS and YYNGEE. The CDR3 nucleotides are TGTGCCAGCAGCGTAGGAAGGCAGACTAACACTGAAGCTTTCTTT. It yields the protein CASSVGRQTNTEAFF. The entire variable domain, with the rest obtained from reference TRBV9 and TRBJ1-1, is as follows: DSGVTQTPKHLITATGQRVTLRCSPRSGDLSVYWYQQSLDQGLQFLIQYYNGEERAKGNILERFSAQQFPDLHSELNLSSLELGDSALYFCASSVGRQTNTEAFFGQGTRLTVV.

The chain employs TRBV14 and TRBJ2-1; D is unclear. Germline CDR1 SGHDN, CDR2 FVKESK. The CDR3 runs to 14 residues. Trimming left V 0 bases short and J 7 bases short, with 10 bases between. The CDR3: CASSQDLVRNEQFF. CDR3 DNA sequence: TGTGCCAGCAGCCAAGACCTAGTAAGGAATGAGCAGTTCTTC.

The chain carries TRBV27 and TRBJ2-3; a weak D match, TRBD1 (5 bases). Trimming took 2 bases from V and 5 from J, leaving 8 bases between them. Looked up from germline, CDR1 is MNHEY and CDR2 is SMNVEV (reference sequence). CDR3 length equals 13 residues. The CDR3 spells CASSLQGVDTQYF. In nucleotides, the CDR3 is TGTGCCAGCAGTTTACAGGGTGTAGATACGCAGTATTTT.

V usage is TRBV6-5 and J usage is TRBJ2-7, with 7 bases lining up with TRBD2. The V and J ends lost 3 bases and 9 bases, in that order; junction bases with no gene match: 14. Germline loops: CDR1 MNHEY, CDR2 SVGAGI. CDR3 size: 15 residues. CDR3 region: CASSYEGLAAPMQYF. CDR3 sequence (DNA): TGTGCCAGCAGTTATGAGGGTCTAGCGGCCCCCATGCAGTACTTC.

This clone was observed a single time. The chain couples TRBV2 to TRBJ1-2; 7 nucleotides line up with TRBD1. Unmatched junction bases numbered 19, after V lost 4 bases and J lost 8 bases. This CDR3 has 17 residues. Germline V CDR1 and CDR2: SNHLY, FYNNEI. CDR3 loop: CASSGGGTANRPGGYTF. The CDR3, as DNA: TGTGCCAGCAGTGGAGGCGGGACAGCGAACCGCCCGGGGGGCTACACCTTC.

This clone was seen only once. The chain employs TRBV4-1 and TRBJ1-4; unclear D gene. Trimming shortened V by 6 bases and J by 2 bases, and 22 bases separated the two germline ends. Per the germline V gene, CDR1 is MGHRA and CDR2 is YSYEKL. The CDR3 spans 18 residues. For the CDR3, the DNA is TGCGCCAGCAGACCCTACCCCCCCCTCGTGGACACTAATGAAAAACTGTTTTTT. It yields the protein CASRPYPPLVDTNEKLFF.

This rearrangement joins TRBV7-2 to TRBJ1-1, with unresolved D. The CDR3 runs to 13 residues. Trimming shortened V by 5 bases and J by 4 bases, and 11 bases separated the two germline ends. From germline, CDR1 is SGHTA and CDR2 FQGNSA. The CDR3: CASSRERGTEAFF. The CDR3 nucleotides are TGTGCCAGCAGCCGAGAACGGGGCACTGAAGCTTTCTTT.

The chain has TRBV19 and TRBJ1-1, with a weak D call TRBD1 (6 bases). CDR1 is LNHDA and CDR2 is SQIVND in the germline V gene (reference sequence). Trimming shortened V by 6 bases and J by 5 bases, and 13 bases separated the two germline ends. This CDR3 is built from 13 residues. The CDR3 region is CASRQGRLTEAFF. DNA for the CDR3: TGTGCCAGTAGACAGGGACGGCTGACTGAAGCTTTCTTT.